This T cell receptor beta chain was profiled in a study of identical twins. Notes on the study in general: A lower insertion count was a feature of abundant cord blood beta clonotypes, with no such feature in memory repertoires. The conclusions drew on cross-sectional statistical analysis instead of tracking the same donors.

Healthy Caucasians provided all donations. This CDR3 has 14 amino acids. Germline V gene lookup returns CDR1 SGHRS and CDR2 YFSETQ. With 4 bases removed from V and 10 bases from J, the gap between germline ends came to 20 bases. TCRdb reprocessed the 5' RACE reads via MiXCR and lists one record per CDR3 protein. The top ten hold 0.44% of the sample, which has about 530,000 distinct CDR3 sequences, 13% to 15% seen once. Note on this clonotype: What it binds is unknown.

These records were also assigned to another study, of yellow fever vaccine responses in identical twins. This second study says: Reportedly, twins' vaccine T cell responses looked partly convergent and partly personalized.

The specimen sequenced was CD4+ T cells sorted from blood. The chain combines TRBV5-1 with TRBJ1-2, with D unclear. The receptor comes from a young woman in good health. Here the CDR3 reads CASSLTWRPRDYTF. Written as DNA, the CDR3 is TGCGCCAGCAGCCTAACCTGGCGGCCCCGCGACTACACCTTC.